A single sample is the source of the 7 T cell receptor beta chains below, sequenced in a study of shared clonotypes between healthy human individuals. TCRdb's table, derived via immunoSEQ multiplex PCR, lists solely in-frame clones and lacks some. The sample lists 2 million to 3 million clones, 90% to 95% occurring once. The sample taken for sequencing was naive CD4+ T cells from PBMCs. The sample's subset: CD45RA+ positively selected. Every receptor here comes from a man younger than 35 in good health. Some clones in this sample may be carry-over from other donors' samples.

The J gene is TRBJ1-6, the V gene TRBV6-5; the D gene is possibly TRBD1 (5 bases). Trimming cost V 0 bases and J 8 bases, with 14 bases left between them. Germline CDR1 MNHEY, CDR2 SVGAGI. The CDR3 has 16 residues. DNA of the CDR3: TGTGCCAGCAGTTACTCGAAGATCCCGGGGCATTCACCCCTCCACTTT. This sequence encodes CASSYSKIPGHSPLHF.

The chain links TRBV28 to TRBJ1-6; D gene uncertain. The CDR3 totals 16 residues. Between the trimmed V and J ends, which lost 2 bases and 6 bases, there was a span of 14 bases. From germline, CDR1 is MDHEN and CDR2 SYDVKM. The CDR3 DNA sequence: TGTGCCAGCAGTTTACGGAATTACAGAGGTAATTCACCCCTCCACTTT. Translating it yields CASSLRNYRGNSPLHF.

This clone showed up just once. The chain joins TRBV27 to TRBJ1-2, with D perhaps TRBD1 (5 bases). Germline CDR1 MNHEY, CDR2 SMNVEV (reference sequence). Trimming cost V 3 bases and J 0 bases, with 11 bases left between them. The CDR3 is made up of 15 amino acids. The CDR3 nucleotides are TGTGCCAGCAGTTTGATGGGACGGACTAACTATGGCTACACCTTC. It translates to CASSLMGRTNYGYTF.

In this sample, this clone turned up once. The chain recombines TRBV5-4 with TRBJ2-1; D call uncertain. Trimming took 4 bases from V and 3 from J, leaving 14 bases between them. The CDR3 runs 15 residues. Germline values: CDR1 SGHNT, CDR2 YYREEE (reference sequence). CDR3 in amino acids: CASSGVGLGYNEQFF. DNA for the CDR3: TGTGCCAGCAGCGGAGTTGGGCTGGGCTACAATGAGCAGTTCTTC.

The V call is TRBV4-1, the J call TRBJ1-5; tentatively, D is TRBD1 (6 bases). Looked up from germline, CDR1 is MGHRA and CDR2 is YSYEKL. This CDR3 is 16 amino acids long. Trimming took 1 base from V and 2 from J, leaving 12 bases between them. CDR3 sequence (DNA): TGCGCCAGCAGCCAAGGCAGGGGCTATGGCAATCAGCCCCAGCATTTT. Translating it yields CASSQGRGYGNQPQHF.

The genes are TRBV5-6 and TRBJ2-5, with TRBD2 matching over 14 bases. Unmatched junction bases numbered 7, after V lost 3 bases and J lost 6 bases. Germline-derived CDR1 and CDR2 are SGHDT and YYEEEE. This CDR3 spans 16 amino acids. The CDR3 DNA is TGTGCCAGCAGCTGGGGACTAGCGGGAGAGTCAAAGACCCAGTACTTC. It specifies CASSWGLAGESKTQYF.

This chain uses TRBV28 with TRBJ1-2; D not resolved. V lost 7 bases, J lost 3 bases, and 15 bases lay in between. Germline values: CDR1 MDHEN, CDR2 SYDVKM. This CDR3 is 14 amino acids long. The chain's CDR3 is CASNSPGGHYGYTF. Here the CDR3 DNA reads TGTGCCAGCAATTCCCCTGGAGGGCACTATGGCTACACCTTC.